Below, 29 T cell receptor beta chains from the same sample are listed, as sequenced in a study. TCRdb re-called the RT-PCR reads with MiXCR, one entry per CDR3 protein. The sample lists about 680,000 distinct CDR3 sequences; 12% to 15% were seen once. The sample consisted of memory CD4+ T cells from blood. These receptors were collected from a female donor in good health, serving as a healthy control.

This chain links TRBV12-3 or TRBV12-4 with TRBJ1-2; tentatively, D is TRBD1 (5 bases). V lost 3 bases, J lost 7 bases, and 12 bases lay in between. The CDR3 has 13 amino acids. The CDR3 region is CASSFRESGGYTF. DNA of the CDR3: TGTGCCAGCAGTTTCAGGGAGTCTGGTGGCTACACCTTC.

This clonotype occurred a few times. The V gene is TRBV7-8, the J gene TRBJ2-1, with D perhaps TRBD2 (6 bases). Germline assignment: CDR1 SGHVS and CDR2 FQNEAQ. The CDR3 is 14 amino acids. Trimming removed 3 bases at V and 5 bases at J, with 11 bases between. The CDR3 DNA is TGTGCCAGCAGCTTCCGGGAGTCTAACAATGAGCAGTTCTTC. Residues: CASSFRESNNEQFF. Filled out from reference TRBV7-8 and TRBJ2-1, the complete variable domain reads GAGVSQSPRYKVAKRGQDVALRCDPISGHVSLFWYQQALGQGPEFLTYFQNEAQLDKSGLPSDRFFAERPEGSVSTLKIQRTQQEDSAVYLCASSFRESNNEQFFGPGTRLTVL.

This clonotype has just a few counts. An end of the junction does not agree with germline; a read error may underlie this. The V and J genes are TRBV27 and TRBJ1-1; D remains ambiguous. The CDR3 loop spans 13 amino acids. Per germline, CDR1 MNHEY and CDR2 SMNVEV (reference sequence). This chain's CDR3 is CATSRRQETEAFF. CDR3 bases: TGTGCCACCAGTCGGAGGCAGGAGACTGAAGCTTTCTTT.

DNA for the CDR3: TGTGCCAGCAGTGAAGCTAAGCCCCTCTGTTTCTTC. Residues: CASSEAKPLCFF. The rearrangement joins TRBV2 to TRBJ2-1; D call uncertain. The V end was cut by 0 bases, the J end by 16 bases, with 13 bases between. CDR3 size: 12 residues. Germline lookup yields CDR1 SNHLY and CDR2 FYNNEI.

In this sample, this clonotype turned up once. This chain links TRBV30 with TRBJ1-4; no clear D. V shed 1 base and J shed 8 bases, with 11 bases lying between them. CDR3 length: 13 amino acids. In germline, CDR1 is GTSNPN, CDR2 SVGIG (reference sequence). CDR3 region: CAWSDGSEEKLFF. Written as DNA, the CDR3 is TGTGCCTGGAGTGACGGGTCGGAAGAAAAACTGTTTTTT.

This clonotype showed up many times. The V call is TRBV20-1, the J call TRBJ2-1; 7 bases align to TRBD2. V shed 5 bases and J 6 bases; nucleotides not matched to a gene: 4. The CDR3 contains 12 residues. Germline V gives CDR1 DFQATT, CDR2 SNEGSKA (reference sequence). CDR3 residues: CSASGTTNEQFF. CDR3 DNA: TGCAGTGCTTCCGGGACTACCAATGAGCAGTTCTTC.

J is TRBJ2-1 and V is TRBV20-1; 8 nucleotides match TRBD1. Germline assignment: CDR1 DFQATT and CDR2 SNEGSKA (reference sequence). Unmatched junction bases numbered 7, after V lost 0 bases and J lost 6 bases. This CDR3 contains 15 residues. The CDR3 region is CSARDITGGFNEQFF. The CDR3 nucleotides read TGCAGTGCTAGAGATATTACAGGGGGGTTCAATGAGCAGTTCTTC.

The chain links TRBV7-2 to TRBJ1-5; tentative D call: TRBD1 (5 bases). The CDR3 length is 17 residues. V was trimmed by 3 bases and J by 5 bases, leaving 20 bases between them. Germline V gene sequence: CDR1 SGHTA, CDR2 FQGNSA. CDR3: CASSFSPLYRPHQPQHF. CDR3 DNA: TGTGCCAGCAGCTTTAGCCCCTTATACAGGCCGCATCAGCCCCAGCATTTT.

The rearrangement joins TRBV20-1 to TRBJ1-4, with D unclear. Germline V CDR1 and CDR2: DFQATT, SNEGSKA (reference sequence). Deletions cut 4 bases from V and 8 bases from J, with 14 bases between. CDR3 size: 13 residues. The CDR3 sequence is CSAKPYVGEKLFF. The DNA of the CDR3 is TGCAGTGCTAAACCTTATGTGGGGGAAAAACTGTTTTTT.

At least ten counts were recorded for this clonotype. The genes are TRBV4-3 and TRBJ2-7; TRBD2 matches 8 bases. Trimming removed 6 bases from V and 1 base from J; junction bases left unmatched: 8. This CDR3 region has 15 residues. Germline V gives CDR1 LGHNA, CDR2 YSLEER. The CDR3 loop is CASSSGASGSYEQYF. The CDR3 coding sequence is TGCGCCAGCAGTAGCGGGGCTAGCGGATCCTACGAGCAGTACTTC.

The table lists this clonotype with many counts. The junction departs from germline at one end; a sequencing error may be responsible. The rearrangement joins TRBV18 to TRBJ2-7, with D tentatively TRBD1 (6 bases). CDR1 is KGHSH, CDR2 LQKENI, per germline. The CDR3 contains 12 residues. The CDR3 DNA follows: TGCGCCAGCAGCCAGGACAGCTACGAGCAGTACTTC. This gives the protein CASSQDSYEQYF. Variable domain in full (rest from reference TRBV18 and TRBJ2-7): NAGVMQNPRHLVRRRGQEARLRCSPMKGHSHVYWYRQLPEEGLKFMVYLQKENIIDESGMPKERFSAEFPKEGPSILRIQQVVRGDSAAYFCASSQDSYEQYFGPGTRLTVT.

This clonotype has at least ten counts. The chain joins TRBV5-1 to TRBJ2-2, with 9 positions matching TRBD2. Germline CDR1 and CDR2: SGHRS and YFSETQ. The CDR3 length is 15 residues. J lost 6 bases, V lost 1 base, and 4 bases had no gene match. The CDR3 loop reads CASSLRLAGPGELFF. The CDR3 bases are TGCGCCAGCAGCTTGAGGCTAGCGGGACCCGGGGAGCTGTTTTTT.

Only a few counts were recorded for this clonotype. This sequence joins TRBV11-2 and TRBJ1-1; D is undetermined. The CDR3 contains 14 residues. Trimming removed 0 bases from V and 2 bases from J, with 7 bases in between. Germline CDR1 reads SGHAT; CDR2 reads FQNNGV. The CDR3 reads CASSLEFGNTEAFF. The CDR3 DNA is TGTGCCAGCAGCTTAGAGTTCGGTAACACTGAAGCTTTCTTT. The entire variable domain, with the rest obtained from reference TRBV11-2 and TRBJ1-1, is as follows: EAGVAQSPRYKIIEKRQSVAFWCNPISGHATLYWYQQILGQGPKLLIQFQNNGVVDDSQLPKDRFSAERLKGVDSTLKIQPAKLEDSAVYLCASSLEFGNTEAFFGQGTRLTVV.

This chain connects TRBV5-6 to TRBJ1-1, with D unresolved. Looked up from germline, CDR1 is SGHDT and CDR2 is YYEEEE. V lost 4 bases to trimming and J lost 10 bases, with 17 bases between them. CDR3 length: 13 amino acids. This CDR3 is CASSPLEVQIAFF. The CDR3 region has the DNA TGTGCCAGCAGCCCGCTTGAAGTACAGATAGCTTTCTTT.

The CDR3 bases are TGTGCCAGCAGACCCACTAGCGGGAGATATACCGGGGAGCTGTTTTTT. The encoded protein is CASRPTSGRYTGELFF. The chain is built from TRBV6-5 and TRBJ2-2; 11 positions agree with TRBD2. This CDR3 is built from 16 residues. V gave up 6 bases and J gave up 5 bases; unmatched junction bases: 8. CDR1 is MNHEY, CDR2 SVGAGI, per germline.

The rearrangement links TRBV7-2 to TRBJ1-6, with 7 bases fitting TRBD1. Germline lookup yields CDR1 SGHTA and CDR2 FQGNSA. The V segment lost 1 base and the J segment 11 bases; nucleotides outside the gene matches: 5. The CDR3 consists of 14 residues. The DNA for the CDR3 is TGTGCCAGCAGCTTAGTACAGGGGCCTGCACCCCTCCACTTT. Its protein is CASSLVQGPAPLHF.

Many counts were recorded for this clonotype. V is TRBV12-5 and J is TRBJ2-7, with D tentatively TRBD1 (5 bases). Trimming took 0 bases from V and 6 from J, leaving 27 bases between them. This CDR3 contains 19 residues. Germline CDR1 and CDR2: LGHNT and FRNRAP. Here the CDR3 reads CASGLVNVRGVPGYSEQYF. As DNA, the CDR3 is TGTGCTAGTGGTTTGGTAAACGTCAGAGGCGTGCCAGGGTATAGCGAGCAGTACTTC.

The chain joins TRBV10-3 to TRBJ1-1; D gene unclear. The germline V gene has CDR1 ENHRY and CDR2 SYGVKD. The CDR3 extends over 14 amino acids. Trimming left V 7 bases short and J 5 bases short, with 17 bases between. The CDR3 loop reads CAINFNSPGTEAFF. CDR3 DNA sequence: TGTGCCATCAATTTCAACAGCCCGGGGACTGAAGCTTTCTTT.

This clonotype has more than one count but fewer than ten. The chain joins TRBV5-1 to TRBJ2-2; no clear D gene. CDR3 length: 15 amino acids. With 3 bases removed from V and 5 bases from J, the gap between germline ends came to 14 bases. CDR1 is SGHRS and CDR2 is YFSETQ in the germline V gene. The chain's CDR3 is CASSSAYGLTGELFF. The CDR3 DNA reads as TGCGCCAGCAGCTCCGCCTACGGGCTAACCGGGGAGCTGTTTTTT.

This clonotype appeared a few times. CDR3 in amino acids: CSARVPWGAYEQYF. CDR3 DNA: TGCAGTGCTAGAGTCCCCTGGGGAGCCTACGAGCAGTACTTC. This chain connects TRBV20-1 to TRBJ2-7, with a weak D call TRBD2 (5 bases). CDR1 DFQATT and CDR2 SNEGSKA come from the germline V gene (reference sequence). This CDR3 is 14 amino acids long. The germline V and J ends were trimmed by 1 base and 2 bases, with 12 bases remaining between them.

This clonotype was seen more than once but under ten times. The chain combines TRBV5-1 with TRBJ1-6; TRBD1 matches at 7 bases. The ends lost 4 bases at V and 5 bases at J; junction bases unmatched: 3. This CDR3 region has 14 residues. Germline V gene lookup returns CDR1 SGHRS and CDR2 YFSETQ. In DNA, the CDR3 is TGCGCCAGCAGCCAAGGACAGGATAATTCACCCCTCCACTTT. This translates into CASSQGQDNSPLHF.

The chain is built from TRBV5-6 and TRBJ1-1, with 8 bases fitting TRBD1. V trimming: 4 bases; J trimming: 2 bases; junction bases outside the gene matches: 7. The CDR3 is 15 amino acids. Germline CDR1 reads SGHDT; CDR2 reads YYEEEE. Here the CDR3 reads CASSPKDRANTEAFF. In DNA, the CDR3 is TGTGCCAGCAGCCCTAAGGACAGGGCCAACACTGAAGCTTTCTTT.

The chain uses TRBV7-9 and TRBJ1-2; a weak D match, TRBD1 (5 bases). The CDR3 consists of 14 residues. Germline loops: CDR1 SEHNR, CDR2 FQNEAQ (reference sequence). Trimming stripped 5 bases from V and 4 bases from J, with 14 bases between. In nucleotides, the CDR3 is TGTGCCAGCAGCCCCCTTGGAGGGGCCTATGGCTACACCTTC. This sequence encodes CASSPLGGAYGYTF.

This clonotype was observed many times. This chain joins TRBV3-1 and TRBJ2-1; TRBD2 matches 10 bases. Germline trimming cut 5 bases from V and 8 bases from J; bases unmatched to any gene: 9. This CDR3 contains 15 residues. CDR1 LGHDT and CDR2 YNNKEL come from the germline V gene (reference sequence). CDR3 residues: CASSSWSSGSYEQFF. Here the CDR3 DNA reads TGTGCCAGCAGCTCCTGGTCTAGCGGGAGCTATGAGCAGTTCTTC.

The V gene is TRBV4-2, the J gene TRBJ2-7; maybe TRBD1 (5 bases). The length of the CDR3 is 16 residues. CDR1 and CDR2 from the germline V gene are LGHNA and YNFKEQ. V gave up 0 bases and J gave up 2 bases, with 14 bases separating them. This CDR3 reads CASSQDLTVTTYEQYF. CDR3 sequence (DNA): TGTGCCAGCAGCCAAGACCTGACAGTTACTACCTACGAGCAGTACTTC.

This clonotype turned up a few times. In nucleotides, the CDR3 is TGCAGTGCTCCATTGACAGGGTTGGGGGCCAACGTCCTGACTTTC. This encodes CSAPLTGLGANVLTF. The chain has TRBV20-1 and TRBJ2-6; 7 nucleotides match TRBD1. V lost 5 bases and J lost 4; bases outside the gene matches: 8. Germline CDR1 and CDR2: DFQATT and SNEGSKA (reference sequence). The CDR3 contains 15 residues.

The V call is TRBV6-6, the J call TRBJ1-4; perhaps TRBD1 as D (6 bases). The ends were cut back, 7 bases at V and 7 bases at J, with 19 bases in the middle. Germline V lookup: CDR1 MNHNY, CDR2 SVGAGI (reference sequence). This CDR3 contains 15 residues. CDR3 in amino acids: CASKKPQGGGEKLFF. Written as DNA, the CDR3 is TGTGCCAGCAAAAAACCACAGGGAGGAGGTGAAAAACTGTTTTTT.

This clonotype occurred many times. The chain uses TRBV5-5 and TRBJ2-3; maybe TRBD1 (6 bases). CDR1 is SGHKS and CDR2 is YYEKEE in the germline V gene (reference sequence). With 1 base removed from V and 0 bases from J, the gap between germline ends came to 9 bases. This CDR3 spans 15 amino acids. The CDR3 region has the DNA TGTGCCAGCAGCTTGACAGGGATTAGCACAGATACGCAGTATTTT. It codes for CASSLTGISTDTQYF.

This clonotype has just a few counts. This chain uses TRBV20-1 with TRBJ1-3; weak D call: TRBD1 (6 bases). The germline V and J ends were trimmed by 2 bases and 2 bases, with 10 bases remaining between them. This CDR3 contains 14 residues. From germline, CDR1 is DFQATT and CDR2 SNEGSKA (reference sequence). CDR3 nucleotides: TGCAGTGCTAGAACAGGGTTAGCTGGAAACACCATATATTTT. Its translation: CSARTGLAGNTIYF.